This TCR beta chain was sequenced for a study of cytomegalovirus exposure and HLA in healthy donors. CDR3 length: 14 amino acids. The germline V and J ends were trimmed by 1 base and 1 base, with 7 bases remaining between them. Germline CDR1 MGHDK, CDR2 SYGVNS. This clone occurred many times. What it binds is unknown. Though nominally healthy at sampling, donors likely had unrecorded immune exposures. PCR primers comprised 60 Vbeta and 13 Jbeta primers. Sequencing was performed with immunoSEQ multiplex PCR; in TCRdb, only in-frame clones are kept and a portion is missing. The sample shows under 200,000 clones, around 78% of them seen only once. Notes on the study in general: Association with HLA alleles at 0.05 false discovery rate was found for 15,000 to 20,000 TCR beta sequences in a later analysis. Later on, an analysis showed TCR association rates differing by HLA locus, with DRB1 the most and HLA-C the fewest. In an earlier analysis, most TCR beta V segments were productive about 87% or about 30% of the time.

The clonotype comes from a woman in her 30s in good health and CMV-seropositive. The chain joins TRBV25-1 to TRBJ1-1; D is unclear. The sequenced sample was PBMCs. The CDR3 bases are TGTGCCAGCAGTGAATGGAGGGCGAACACTGAAGCTTTCTTT. The encoded protein is CASSEWRANTEAFF.